A single sample gave rise to the 18 T cell receptor gamma chains below, sequenced in a study of gamma delta lymphoproliferative disorders and STAT genes. PBMCs from patients and controls supplied the genomic DNA for sequencing. TCRdb re-called the multiplex PCR reads with CATT. The sample has thousands of gamma-chain clones, roughly 7.7% seen once. Sequencing was done on a sample of blood. These receptors came from a human donor in good health.

By sample share, this clone is medium-sized. The CDR3 DNA is TGTGCCACCTGGGACGGGCGGGGTTATTATAAGAAACTCTTT. The encoded protein is CATWDGRGYYKKLF. This chain connects TRGV2 to TRGJ1 or TRGJ2. TCRdb offers no J gene call, so here the DNA was matched to germline to obtain one. The CDR3 runs to 14 residues. Trimming took 0 bases from V and 3 from J; bases not matched to a gene: 5. CDR1 is EGSNGY, CDR2 YDSYNSKV, per germline.

By share, this clone ranks as medium-sized (0.01 to 0.1%). The same CDR3 also results from other DNA sequences found in this sample. The chain recombines TRGV9 with TRGJ1 or TRGJ2. No J gene was available from TCRdb, and it was assigned here by a germline match of the DNA. There are 12 residues in the CDR3. Germline CDR1 GITISATS, CDR2 ISYDGTV (reference sequence). The V and J ends lost 0 bases and 6 bases, in that order; junction bases with no gene match: 2. The CDR3 here is CALWEVGYKKLF. CDR3 DNA sequence: TGTGCCTTGTGGGAGGTGGGTTATAAGAAACTCTTT.

Within the sample, this clone is medium-sized. The chain joins TRGV2 to TRGJ1 or TRGJ2. TCRdb leaves out the J gene; it was filled in here by matching the DNA to germline. CDR3 length: 14 amino acids. Germline loops: CDR1 EGSNGY, CDR2 YDSYNSKV. V was pared by 6 bases and J by 1 base, with 9 bases of the junction left unmatched. CDR3 DNA: TGTGCCACCTGGAGGAATGTAAATTATTATAAGAAACTCTTT. It is translated as CATWRNVNYYKKLF.

Note on this clone: The protein in TCRdb stems from a much larger clone and differs at residue 9 from this DNA's translation, likely a read error; here the protein is translated from the DNA. The chain recombines TRGV3 with TRGJ1 or TRGJ2. No J gene is reported in TCRdb; it was inferred here by comparing the DNA with germline. V lost 0 bases and J lost 2; bases outside the gene matches: 7. The CDR3 sequence is 15 residues long. The germline gives CDR1 VTNTFY, CDR2 YDVSTARD (reference sequence). CDR3 sequence (DNA): TGTGCCACCTGGGACAGGCCTAGGTATTATTATAAGAAACTCTTT. Residues: CATWDRPRYYYKKLF.

The chain links TRGV4 to TRGJ1 or TRGJ2. TCRdb supplies no J gene; here it was assigned by aligning the nucleotide sequence to germline. Germline V lookup: CDR1 EGSTGY, CDR2 YDSYTSSV. The length of the CDR3 is 13 residues. Germline trimming cut 6 bases from V and 2 bases from J; bases unmatched to any gene: 7. CDR3 protein: CATWFPDYYKKLF. The CDR3 DNA reads TGTGCCACCTGGTTTCCTGATTATTATAAGAAACTCTTT.

This clone is classed as medium-sized (0.01 to 0.1%). This chain uses TRGV10 with TRGJP1. The J gene is not listed in TCRdb, so it was assigned here from a DNA match to germline. TRGV10 is known as an ORF, though its function is uncertain. The CDR3 is made up of 13 amino acids. V shed 10 bases and J 1 base; nucleotides not matched to a gene: 4. The CDR3 here is CAASGTTGWFKIF. The CDR3 DNA is TGTGCTGCGTCGGGTACCACTGGTTGGTTCAAGATATTT.

There are a few counts of this clone. The rearrangement links TRGV5 to TRGJP1. The J gene is not listed in TCRdb, so it was assigned here from a DNA match to germline. Germline values: CDR1 VINAFY, CDR2 YDVSNSKD. With 9 bases clipped from V and 5 bases from J, the junction kept 0 bases outside the gene matches. This CDR3 is 10 amino acids long. The CDR3 DNA follows: TGTGCCACCACTGGTTGGTTCAAGATATTT. Translating it yields CATTGWFKIF.

As concerns this clone: The DNA is left out, because the CDR3 cannot be placed on it with certainty; the CDR3 is given as TCRdb lists it. V gene TRGV10 was called; the J gene was not. TRGV10 is recorded as an ORF, its role being uncertain. The CDR3 contains 18 residues when both ends are counted. CDR3 residues: CAAWDVLIRNSLAVEQHF.

This clone is termed medium-sized. J is TRGJ1 or TRGJ2 and V is TRGV10. TCRdb lists no J gene, so it was determined here by aligning the DNA to germline. TRGV10 carries the ORF label, with uncertain function. The V gene end was trimmed by 8 bases and the J gene end by 5 bases; junction bases not matched to a gene: 7. The CDR3 is made up of 12 amino acids. The CDR3 DNA reads as TGTGCTGCGTGGGGCTCTGATTATAAGAAACTCTTT. This sequence encodes CAAWGSDYKKLF.

This clone is labeled as large (0.1 to 1%). The chain carries TRGV10 and TRGJP1. TCRdb offers no J gene call, so here the DNA was matched to germline to obtain one. TRGV10 is annotated as an ORF whose role is uncertain. Trimming at V came to 8 bases and at J to 9 bases, leaving 13 bases not matched to a gene. The CDR3 is 14 residues long. The CDR3 DNA reads as TGTGCTGCGTGGGATCAGTCCGACCGTTGGTTCAAGATATTT. This codes for CAAWDQSDRWFKIF.

The chain recombines TRGV4 with TRGJ1 or TRGJ2. TCRdb supplies no J gene; here it was assigned by aligning the nucleotide sequence to germline. V lost 5 bases to trimming and J lost 8 bases; unmatched junction nucleotides: 3. This CDR3 is 10 amino acids long. Per the germline V gene, CDR1 is EGSTGY and CDR2 is YDSYTSSV. The CDR3 bases are TGTGCCACCTGGGTTCATAAGAAACTCTTT. Its translation is CATWVHKKLF.

By sample share, this clone is medium-sized. At one of its ends the junction is not consistent with the germline gene, which may arise from a read error. The same CDR3 also results from other DNA sequences found in this sample. J is TRGJ1 or TRGJ2 and V is TRGV10. The J gene was not available in TCRdb and was assigned here by matching the DNA to germline segments. TRGV10 falls under the ORF class, with uncertain function. The CDR3 has 11 residues. For the CDR3, the DNA is TGTGCTGCGTGGGATTATTACAAGAAACTCTTT. Its protein product is CAAWDYYKKLF.

This clone counts as medium-sized. V gene TRGV4 combines with J gene TRGJ1 or TRGJ2. TCRdb carries no J gene annotation; the J gene was assigned here by matching the DNA with germline. The junction had 6 bases not matched to a gene; V was cut back by 7 bases and J by 0 bases. Germline CDR1 EGSTGY, CDR2 YDSYTSSV. This CDR3 is 13 amino acids long. CDR3 amino acids: CATCKSNYYKKLF. CDR3 sequence (DNA): TGTGCCACCTGCAAATCGAATTATTATAAGAAACTCTTT.

In its sample, this clone was seen many times. The genes are TRGV9 and TRGJ1 or TRGJ2. In the absence of a J gene in TCRdb, the DNA was matched to germline to assign it here. V was clipped by 5 bases and J by 2 bases; unmatched bases: 3. The CDR3 is 12 amino acids. From germline, CDR1 is GITISATS and CDR2 ISYDGTV (reference sequence). In DNA, the CDR3 is TGTGCCTTGTGGGTCTATTATTATAAGAAACTCTTT. Translating it yields CALWVYYYKKLF.

Sample share makes this clone medium-sized. The gene calls are TRGV2 and TRGJ1 or TRGJ2. J lost 11 bases, V lost 4 bases, and 2 bases had no gene match. This CDR3 region has 9 residues. The germline V gene has CDR1 EGSNGY and CDR2 YDSYNSKV. The CDR3 protein is CATWDQKLF. The CDR3 coding sequence is TGTGCCACCTGGGATCAGAAACTCTTT.

By sample fraction, this clone is medium-sized. The rearrangement links TRGV3 to TRGJ1 or TRGJ2. The J gene comes from matching the DNA to germline here; TCRdb lacks it. This CDR3 spans 10 amino acids. Germline-derived CDR1 and CDR2 are VTNTFY and YDVSTARD (reference sequence). V was pared by 9 bases and J by 9 bases, with 8 bases of the junction left unmatched. The CDR3 is CATDNRKKLF. The CDR3, as DNA: TGTGCCACCGATAATCGTAAGAAACTCTTT.

By share, this clone counts as medium-sized. The CDR3 DNA reads as TGTGCCACCTGGGATAGAGTTAGGAAACTCTTT. Translated: CATWDRVRKLF. V and J are TRGV8 and TRGJ1 or TRGJ2. Germline matching of the DNA provided the J gene here, since TCRdb leaves it blank. The junction had 6 bases not matched to a gene; V was cut back by 1 base and J by 12 bases. The CDR3 runs 11 residues. Per germline, CDR1 VENAVY and CDR2 YDSYNSRV.

This clone was picked up many times. The chain is built from TRGV3 and TRGJ1 or TRGJ2. TCRdb leaves out the J gene; it was filled in here by matching the DNA to germline. V shed 0 bases and J 6 bases; nucleotides not matched to a gene: 11. The CDR3 is made up of 15 amino acids. Germline V gene lookup returns CDR1 VTNTFY and CDR2 YDVSTARD (reference sequence). The CDR3 region is CATWDRSKPFYKKLF. The CDR3 DNA follows: TGTGCCACCTGGGACAGGTCAAAACCCTTTTATAAGAAACTCTTT.